These 10 T cell receptor beta chains came from one sample sequenced in a study of identical twins. TCRdb itself ran the 5' RACE reads through MiXCR, one entry per CDR3 protein. The sample has hundreds of thousands of distinct CDR3 sequences; around a sixth are singletons. These data were likewise used in another study, on T cells expressing NK-cell markers.

Sequencing was done on a sample of PBMCs. The receptors originated from a woman aged 18-30 years in good health.

The chain carries TRBV2 and TRBJ2-3; TRBD1 is a possible D gene (5 bases). Trimming removed 9 bases at V and 0 bases at J, with 13 bases between. The CDR3 has 14 amino acids. Per germline, CDR1 SNHLY and CDR2 FYNNEI. In DNA form, the CDR3 reads TGTGCCAGACAGGTCGATATAAGCACAGATACGCAGTATTTT. Protein sequence: CARQVDISTDTQYF.

This clonotype was seen at least ten times. This chain links TRBV5-1 with TRBJ1-4, with 7 bases that match TRBD1. Germline CDR1 is SGHRS and CDR2 is YFSETQ. After removal of 4 bases from V and 5 bases from J, the junction contained 8 bases not matched to a gene. The CDR3 consists of 15 residues. Here the CDR3 DNA reads TGCGCCAGCAGCATCGGACAGGTTTCGAATGAAAAACTGTTTTTT. Protein sequence: CASSIGQVSNEKLFF.

V and J are TRBV11-2 and TRBJ2-4; no reliable D call. The CDR3 consists of 12 residues. In germline, CDR1 is SGHAT, CDR2 FQNNGV. Trimming took 5 bases from V and 8 from J, leaving 10 bases between them. As DNA, the CDR3 is TGTGCCAGCAGCGTGGACGAGGACATTCAGTACTTC. This gives the protein CASSVDEDIQYF.

This clonotype has a handful of counts. V and J are TRBV20-1 and TRBJ2-7; 8 nucleotides align to TRBD1. Germline V gives CDR1 DFQATT, CDR2 SNEGSKA (reference sequence). The CDR3 spans 15 residues. J was trimmed by 4 bases and V by 6 bases; bases with no gene match: 14. CDR3 in DNA: TGCAGTGCCCCGAATGGCGGGACAGGCGGATACGAGCAGTACTTC. It specifies CSAPNGGTGGYEQYF.

The chain combines TRBV10-3 with TRBJ2-1; D gene ambiguous. Deletions cut 3 bases from V and 10 bases from J, with 13 bases between. This CDR3 comprises 13 residues. In germline, CDR1 is ENHRY, CDR2 SYGVKD. The chain's CDR3 is CAISDHSADEQFF. The CDR3 nucleotides read TGTGCCATCAGTGACCACAGCGCGGACGAGCAGTTCTTC.

This rearrangement joins TRBV6-5 to TRBJ2-1; TRBD1 might be the D (6 bases). Germline V gives CDR1 MNHEY, CDR2 SVGAGI. The V end lost 8 bases, the J end lost 14 bases, and 16 bases lay between the germline ends. The CDR3 length is 11 residues. CDR3 nucleotide sequence: TGTGCCAGCGTGATAGGACAGAGAGAGTTCTTC. It specifies CASVIGQREFF.

There are many counts of this clonotype. This chain links TRBV7-6 with TRBJ1-5; no clear D gene. Trimming removed 2 bases at V and 7 bases at J, with 9 bases between. The germline V gene encodes CDR1 SGHVS and CDR2 FNYEAQ. CDR3 size: 13 residues. CDR3 amino acids: CASSLSDGQPQHF. CDR3 sequence (DNA): TGTGCCAGCAGCTTATCTGATGGGCAGCCCCAGCATTTT.

The table lists this clonotype with many counts. V and J are TRBV12-3 or TRBV12-4 and TRBJ2-2; TRBD1 is a possible D gene (6 bases). CDR3 length equals 15 residues. Trimming left V 6 bases short and J 0 bases short, with 11 bases between. The CDR3 DNA reads TGTGCCAGCAGATCAGGGGTAGCGAACACCGGGGAGCTGTTTTTT. Encoded protein: CASRSGVANTGELFF.

Only a few counts were recorded for this clonotype. The CDR3 coding sequence is TGCGCCAGCAGCTTGGGGGGCAGGGAGACAAACTATGGCTACACCTTC. Translated, it gives CASSLGGRETNYGYTF. The chain joins TRBV5-1 to TRBJ1-2, with D possibly TRBD1 on 5 matching bases. Trimming pared 0 bases from V and 2 bases from J, leaving 14 bases between. Germline V gene lookup returns CDR1 SGHRS and CDR2 YFSETQ. The CDR3 is 16 residues long.

About this clonotype itself: This may be a read error, as it is one base from a much larger clone. The chain has TRBV7-8 and TRBJ2-7; a weak D match, TRBD2 (5 bases). Germline V gene lookup returns CDR1 SGHVS and CDR2 FQNEAQ. CDR3 length equals 13 residues. The CDR3 DNA follows: TGTACCAGCAAACCGAGGGCTACCTACGAGCAGTACTTC. Its protein product is CTSKPRATYEQYF. Full variable domain (missing parts from reference TRBV7-8 and TRBJ2-7): GAGVSQSPRYKVAKRGQDVALRCDPISGHVSLFWYQQALGQGPEFLTYFQNEAQLDKSGLPSDRFFAERPEGSVSTLKIQRTQQEDSAVYLCTSKPRATYEQYFGPGTRLTVT.